The 22 T cell receptor beta chains presented below share a single source sample, sequenced in a study of T cells in Graves' hyperthyroidism and ophthalmopathy. Amplified TCR beta CDR3 regions came from RNA transcripts. TCR CDR3 regions were first amplified by RT-PCR with HTBI primers. One entry per CDR3 protein results from TCRdb running MiXCR on the multiplex PCR reads. The sample includes hundreds of thousands of distinct CDR3 sequences, 15% to 19% seen only once; the top ten take just under 8%. Sequencing used blood. The receptors were sampled from a woman aged 18-29 years with Graves' hyperthyroidism.

This clonotype was detected many times. The gene calls are TRBV19 and TRBJ2-2; D is perhaps TRBD2 (6 bases). Trimming removed 7 bases from V and 0 bases from J, with 18 bases in between. The CDR3 extends over 17 amino acids. Germline V gives CDR1 LNHDA, CDR2 SQIVND (reference sequence). The CDR3 sequence: CASKEWGVRSNTGELFF. CDR3 coding DNA: TGTGCCAGTAAAGAGTGGGGGGTTCGGTCGAACACCGGGGAGCTGTTTTTT.

The table lists this clonotype with many counts. The J gene is TRBJ2-3, the V gene TRBV7-8; no firm D call. Germline assignment: CDR1 SGHVS and CDR2 FQNEAQ. The CDR3 totals 14 residues. The ends were cut back, 8 bases at V and 2 bases at J, with 14 bases in the middle. CDR3 sequence (DNA): TGTGCCAGCCGGACGCAGCGAAACACAGATACGCAGTATTTT. Encoded protein: CASRTQRNTDTQYF.

The chain employs TRBV29-1 and TRBJ2-1; tentative D call: TRBD1 (6 bases). The V end lost 7 bases, the J end lost 1 base, and 11 bases lay between the germline ends. This CDR3 contains 13 residues. Germline values: CDR1 SQVTM, CDR2 ANQGSEA. CDR3 sequence (DNA): TGCAGCGGAGGGGGACGGTCCTACAATGAGCAGTTCTTC. It codes for CSGGGRSYNEQFF.

At least ten counts were recorded for this clonotype. The rearrangement uses TRBV20-1 and TRBJ1-4; a possible D gene is TRBD1 (6 bases). The ends were cut back, 7 bases at V and 9 bases at J, with 15 bases in the middle. The CDR3 totals 12 residues. CDR1 is DFQATT and CDR2 is SNEGSKA in the germline V gene (reference sequence). CDR3 amino acids: CSVAGTSKKLFF. The CDR3 nucleotides read TGCAGTGTGGCAGGGACATCGAAAAAACTGTTTTTT.

In regard to this clonotype: Just one base apart from a much larger clone, this may be a read error. The rearrangement joins TRBV30 to TRBJ2-4; D gene uncertain. This CDR3 is 13 amino acids long. V was shortened by 5 bases and J by 8 bases, with 16 bases between the two germline ends. The germline gives CDR1 GTSNPN, CDR2 SVGIG (reference sequence). The CDR3 DNA is TGTGCCTGGGGTCCAATAGGGCTTGACATTCAGTACTTC. Amino acid sequence: CAWGPIGLDIQYF.

This clonotype was observed many times. The rearrangement joins TRBV29-1 to TRBJ2-3; 7 nucleotides align to TRBD2. Germline lookup yields CDR1 SQVTM and CDR2 ANQGSEA. J lost 5 bases, V lost 0 bases, and 2 bases had no gene match. CDR3 length: 13 amino acids. This CDR3 is CSVEEWGGDTQYF. The CDR3 DNA is TGCAGCGTTGAAGAATGGGGGGGAGATACGCAGTATTTT.

In regard to this clonotype: This may be a read error: a much more frequent sequence differs by one nucleotide. The J gene is TRBJ1-5, the V gene TRBV6-1; possibly TRBD1 for D (6 bases). CDR3 size: 15 residues. CDR1 is MNHNS and CDR2 is SASEGT in the germline V gene. Trimming stripped 7 bases from V and 0 bases from J, with 13 bases between. DNA for the CDR3: TGTGCCAGCACCAGAACAGGGAATAGCAATCAGCCCCAGCATTTT. This encodes CASTRTGNSNQPQHF.

This clonotype was observed at least ten times. The chain has TRBV5-6 and TRBJ1-2, with D possibly matching TRBD1 (6 bases). This CDR3 is built from 13 residues. Per the germline V gene, CDR1 is SGHDT and CDR2 is YYEEEE. Trimming took 1 base from V and 3 from J, leaving 7 bases between them. This chain's CDR3 is CASSLPGDYGYTF. The CDR3 bases are TGTGCCAGCAGCTTGCCAGGGGACTATGGCTACACCTTC.

Many counts were recorded for this clonotype. This chain uses TRBV6-1 with TRBJ2-1; D is possibly TRBD2 (5 bases). This CDR3 is 16 amino acids long. Germline values: CDR1 MNHNS, CDR2 SASEGT. Trimming removed 8 bases from V and 4 bases from J, with 21 bases in between. The CDR3 DNA reads TGTGCCAGCCGGAATAATTACGGGGAGTCTTACAATGAGCAGTTCTTC. This codes for CASRNNYGESYNEQFF.

This chain links TRBV5-1 with TRBJ2-5, with TRBD1 matching 8 bases. The CDR3 length is 16 residues. Losses at the gene ends were 3 bases for V and 4 bases for J; bases not matched to a gene: 11. Germline CDR1 reads SGHRS; CDR2 reads YFSETQ. The CDR3 DNA is TGCGCCAGCAGCTGGGTGCGGTCAGGGGGCTCAGAGACCCAGTACTTC. Its protein product is CASSWVRSGGSETQYF.

This clonotype was seen many times. V and J are TRBV27 and TRBJ2-1, with TRBD2 matching 10 bases. Germline CDR1 is MNHEY and CDR2 is SMNVEV (reference sequence). The CDR3 is made up of 15 amino acids. The V segment lost 6 bases and the J segment 7 bases; nucleotides outside the gene matches: 9. CDR3 in amino acids: CASSPTGLAANEQFF. CDR3 DNA: TGTGCCAGCAGCCCGACAGGACTAGCGGCTAATGAGCAGTTCTTC.

This clonotype appeared many times. The chain is built from TRBV28 and TRBJ2-5; D not certain. This CDR3 has 12 residues. CDR1 and CDR2 (germline): MDHEN, SYDVKM. Trimming pared 6 bases from V and 7 bases from J, leaving 12 bases between. CDR3 sequence reads: CASRVALGTQYF. The CDR3 region has the DNA TGTGCCAGCAGGGTGGCCCTCGGGACCCAGTACTTC.

The V call is TRBV4-1, the J call TRBJ1-1; 8 bases line up with TRBD1. This CDR3 is 15 amino acids long. Germline CDR1 reads MGHRA; CDR2 reads YSYEKL. Losses at the gene ends were 3 bases for V and 1 base for J; bases not matched to a gene: 4. The CDR3: CASSQSGTGNTEAFF. CDR3 in DNA: TGCGCCAGCAGCCAGAGTGGGACAGGGAACACTGAAGCTTTCTTT.

This clonotype was picked up many times. V usage is TRBV28 and J usage is TRBJ1-3, with D perhaps matching TRBD1 (5 bases). This CDR3 has 14 amino acids. Germline V gene lookup returns CDR1 MDHEN and CDR2 SYDVKM. V was pared by 8 bases and J by 0 bases, with 11 bases between. CDR3 amino acids: CASATDASGNTIYF. CDR3 in DNA: TGTGCCAGCGCGACAGACGCCTCTGGAAACACCATATATTTT. Based on the CDR3 plus reference TRBV28 and TRBJ1-3, the full variable domain is DVKVTQSSRYLVKRTGEKVFLECVQDMDHENMFWYRQDPGLGLRLIYFSYDVKMKEKGDIPEGYSVSREKKERFSLILESASTNQTSMYLCASATDASGNTIYFGEGSWLTVV.

This clonotype has ten or more counts. The chain links TRBV5-1 to TRBJ1-1; no reliable D call. The CDR3 sequence is 13 residues long. Trimming pared 3 bases from V and 1 base from J, leaving 7 bases between. Per the germline V gene, CDR1 is SGHRS and CDR2 is YFSETQ. CDR3 sequence reads: CASSWSENTEAFF. The CDR3 region has the DNA TGCGCCAGCAGCTGGAGCGAGAACACTGAAGCTTTCTTT.

Only a few counts were recorded for this clonotype. V and J are TRBV2 and TRBJ2-7; D is perhaps TRBD2 (7 bases). CDR1 is SNHLY, CDR2 FYNNEI, per germline. Trimming left V 7 bases short and J 3 bases short, with 16 bases between. CDR3 size: 14 residues. CDR3 residues: CASTFQGGGYEQYF. DNA for the CDR3: TGTGCCAGCACCTTCCAGGGAGGGGGCTACGAGCAGTACTTC. The whole variable domain, filled in from reference TRBV2 and TRBJ2-7, reads EPEVTQTPSHQVTQMGQEVILRCVPISNHLYFYWYRQILGQKVEFLVSFYNNEISEKSEIFDDQFSVERPDGSNFTLKIRSTKLEDSAMYFCASTFQGGGYEQYFGPGTRLTVT.

This clonotype was counted only a few times. This chain uses TRBV27 with TRBJ1-6, with TRBD1 matching over 8 bases. CDR1 and CDR2 from the germline V gene are MNHEY and SMNVEV (reference sequence). The CDR3 spans 15 residues. The V gene end was trimmed by 5 bases and the J gene end by 8 bases; junction bases not matched to a gene: 8. Written as DNA, the CDR3 is TGTGCCAGCAGTCCACGGACAGGGTGGGATTCACCCCTCCACTTT. Translated: CASSPRTGWDSPLHF.

The sample holds many counts of this clonotype. The rearrangement joins TRBV20-1 to TRBJ2-4, with D perhaps being TRBD1 or TRBD2 (5 bases each). The CDR3 length is 13 residues. The germline gives CDR1 DFQATT, CDR2 SNEGSKA (reference sequence). V gave up 8 bases and J gave up 0 bases, with 11 bases separating them. The CDR3 protein is CSTRDGAKNIQYF. In nucleotides, the CDR3 is TGCAGTACCCGGGACGGAGCCAAAAACATTCAGTACTTC.

This clonotype was counted many times. The V gene is TRBV6-1, the J gene TRBJ1-2; 7 bases fit TRBD1. The CDR3 covers 14 residues. In germline, CDR1 is MNHNS, CDR2 SASEGT. With V trimmed by 5 bases and J by 7 bases, 10 bases remained unmatched. The CDR3 coding sequence is TGTGCCAGCAGTACCCAAGGAGGGGGCAGTGGCTACACCTTC. This translates into CASSTQGGGSGYTF.

This clonotype was observed many times. This chain links TRBV30 with TRBJ1-2; no firm D call. Deletions cut 7 bases from V and 4 bases from J, with 10 bases between. The CDR3 is made up of 11 amino acids. Germline V gene sequence: CDR1 GTSNPN, CDR2 SVGIG (reference sequence). This CDR3 reads CAFSPSYGYTF. The DNA of the CDR3 is TGTGCCTTCAGTCCCAGCTATGGCTACACCTTC. Looking up the rest from reference TRBV30 and TRBJ1-2 gives the full variable domain: SQTIHQWPATLVQPVGSPLSLECTVEGTSNPNLYWYRQAAGRGLQLLFYSVGIGQISSEVPQNLSASRPQDRQFILSSKKLLLSDSGFYLCAFSPSYGYTFGSGTRLTVV.

Ten or more counts support this clonotype. This rearrangement joins TRBV12-3 or TRBV12-4 to TRBJ2-5; possible D gene TRBD1, 5 bases. Trimming cost V 7 bases and J 3 bases, with 12 bases left between them. This CDR3 is 13 amino acids long. CDR3 sequence (DNA): TGTGCCAGCACCCTAGACAGAAAAGAGACCCAGTACTTC. Its protein is CASTLDRKETQYF.

Ten or more counts support this clonotype. V usage is TRBV12-3 or TRBV12-4 and J usage is TRBJ2-2; TRBD1 is a possible D gene (5 bases). V was clipped by 5 bases and J by 6 bases, with 7 bases between them. This CDR3 is 12 amino acids long. The CDR3 bases are TGTGCCAGCAGTCCAGGGTCCGGGGAGCTGTTTTTT. It encodes CASSPGSGELFF.